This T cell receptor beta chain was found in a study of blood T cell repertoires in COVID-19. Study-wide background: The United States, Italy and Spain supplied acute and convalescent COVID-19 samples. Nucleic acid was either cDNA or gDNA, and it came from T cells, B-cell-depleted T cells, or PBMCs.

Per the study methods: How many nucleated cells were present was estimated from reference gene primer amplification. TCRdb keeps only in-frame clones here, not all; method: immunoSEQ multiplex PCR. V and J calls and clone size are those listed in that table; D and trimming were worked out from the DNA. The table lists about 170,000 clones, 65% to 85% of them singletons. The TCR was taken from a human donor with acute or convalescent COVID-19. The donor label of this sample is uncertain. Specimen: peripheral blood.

The CDR3 region has the DNA TGTGCCACCAGCAGAGTACGGGCTAGCGGATCCTACGAGCAGTACTTC. Its translation: CATSRVRASGSYEQYF. The chain has TRBV15 and TRBJ2-7; 7 bases align to TRBD2. Germline CDR1 reads LNHNV; CDR2 reads YYDKDF (reference sequence). This CDR3 region has 16 residues. J was trimmed by 1 base and V by 1 base; bases with no gene match: 7.